This TCR beta chain was sequenced in a study of post-analysis software for immune sequencing data (dated by TCRdb to the mid-2010s). In terms of the full investigation: Recorded disease courses included relapsing-remitting, secondary progressive and progressive-relapsing multiple sclerosis, with some patients lacking subtype annotation. A subset of samples was prepared in parallel using single-end sample barcoding, then pooled and co-amplified after Illumina adapter ligation. The multiple sclerosis patient repertoires were compared with 11 previously published healthy control repertoires from donors aged roughly 6 to 25 years.

About this clonotype itself: There is no known antigen for this receptor. Per-base quality was not reported, and no clone a single base away is much larger than it.

Library preparation employed PCR. These reads were obtained on an Illumina HiSeq 2500. To reduce PCR and sequencing biases, unique molecular identifiers were incorporated into the TCR beta cDNA libraries. Approximately 500,000 cDNA molecules were obtained per 1 to 10 million input T cells, so each molecule approximated one T cell. The same protocol used for the earlier healthy control dataset was applied to prepare and sequence the patient libraries. Samples belonging to the same batch were prepared together, multiplexed and sequenced on a shared HiSeq lane. The published analysis was carried out like this. MIGEC was used to process the raw barcoded reads, and molecular identifier groups with only a single read were discarded before consensus assembly and CDR3 extraction. VDJtools was used for post-analysis of the clonotype tables, with diversity normalized by down-sampling every dataset to the smallest sample size. To correct batch-related cross-sample contamination, repertoire overlap clustering matched CDR3 amino acid sequences but not nucleotide sequences. The public reads were quality trimmed at Q25 with fastp and then assembled into clones with MiXCR by TCRdb, keeping productive beta chains. Rows are unified per CDR3 protein, each entry keeping the most common DNA and genes. For this entry, the V and J calls and clone size follow TCRdb and not the study's own pipeline. In all, the sample holds fewer than 600,000 distinct CDR3 sequences, and approximately 45% of those were seen once. 12% of the sample lies in the top ten.

Overall study outcomes, separate from this receptor: The multiple sclerosis patient group was slightly younger than the control group. Four to six TRBV segments, including TRBV5-6, TRBV5-1 and TRBV20-1, were significantly more frequent in patients than controls. Direct clustering with F measure showed strong co-clustering of samples prepared in the same batch, prompting a batch-effect correction. Significantly lower normalized Chao1 diversity was found in multiple sclerosis patients than in controls, suggesting substantial peripheral T-cell clonal expansion.

A distance of 6 bases separates the germline ends of V and J, which lose 1 base and 8 bases respectively. Per the germline V gene (reference sequence), LGHDT is the CDR1 and YNNKEL is the CDR2. Inclusive of the bounding cysteine and phenylalanine, the CDR3 is 12 residues long. The CDR3 DNA has 36 bases and is translated from base 1. To demonstrate the VDJtools post-analysis software, TCR beta repertoires were profiled from the peripheral blood of about 13 young patients with multiple sclerosis. Multiple sclerosis patients were children and adolescents aged about 6 to 16 years. This TCR was sampled from a girl under 18 with multiple sclerosis. The sequence joins TRBV3-1 to TRBJ2-1; TRBD2 could be the D gene, as 5 bases match. Sequenced sample: blood. The DNA sequence is as follows: TGTGCCAGCAGCCAAGTTAGCGATGAGCAGTTCTTC. The translation is CASSQVSDEQFF.